The 7 T cell receptor beta chains below were found in one sample sequenced in a study of T cell responses to AZD1222 COVID-19 vaccine. Assay: immunoSEQ multiplex PCR; the TCRdb copy retains only in-frame clones and omits some. The repertoire holds 200,000 to 250,000 clones, 85% to 95% seen once, with roughly 0.99% in the top ten. The sample here was peripheral blood, taken on day 0 of MenACWY control vaccination. These receptors all come from an adult in good health.

This clone was seen a single time. This chain joins TRBV19 and TRBJ2-7; the D call may be TRBD1 or TRBD2 (5 bases each). V dropped 5 bases and J dropped 2 bases, with 13 bases sitting between them. Germline CDR1 LNHDA, CDR2 SQIVND (reference sequence). The CDR3 length is 14 residues. Written as DNA, the CDR3 is TGTGCCAGTAGTTACGGGACCGGAACCTACGAGCAGTACTTC. The encoded protein is CASSYGTGTYEQYF.

This rearrangement joins TRBV4-3 to TRBJ2-4; D perhaps matches TRBD2 (5 bases). Germline CDR1 LGHNA, CDR2 YSLEER. This CDR3 is 18 amino acids long. V lost 0 bases to trimming and J lost 0 bases, with 15 bases between them. The CDR3 region has the DNA TGCGCCAGCAGCCAAGATCTTGAGGGTCTGCTAGCCAAAAACATTCAGTACTTC. Residues: CASSQDLEGLLAKNIQYF.

The chain carries TRBV20-1 and TRBJ2-7; the match to TRBD2 covers 7 bases. Germline-derived CDR1 and CDR2 are DFQATT and SNEGSKA (reference sequence). This CDR3 is built from 12 residues. V trimming: 3 bases; J trimming: 3 bases; junction bases outside the gene matches: 2. CDR3 sequence reads: CSASGRGYEQYF. CDR3 DNA sequence: TGCAGTGCTAGTGGGAGGGGCTACGAGCAGTACTTC.

The chain combines TRBV7-2 with TRBJ1-2, with TRBD1 as a possible D gene (5 bases). This CDR3 is built from 15 residues. Trimming left V 1 base short and J 1 base short, with 10 bases between. Germline V lookup: CDR1 SGHTA, CDR2 FQGNSA. This CDR3 is CASSLETGVNYGYTF. CDR3 sequence (DNA): TGTGCCAGCAGCTTAGAAACAGGCGTTAACTATGGCTACACCTTC.

This chain uses TRBV10-1 with TRBJ2-1; TRBD2 agrees at 9 bases. The CDR3 length is 16 residues. V was pared by 0 bases and J by 8 bases, with 8 bases of the junction left unmatched. Germline CDR1 and CDR2: WNHNN and SYGVQD (reference sequence). The CDR3 DNA is TGCGCCAGCAGTGAGTCTGGCGGGGGGGCCGGAGATGAGCAGTTCTTC. Translated, it gives CASSESGGGAGDEQFF.

V and J are TRBV7-8 and TRBJ2-1; 7 bases line up with TRBD1. Germline V gene sequence: CDR1 SGHVS, CDR2 FQNEAQ. After removal of 5 bases from V and 2 bases from J, the junction contained 6 bases not matched to a gene. This CDR3 has 15 amino acids. DNA of the CDR3: TGTGCCAGCAGCCGCGACAGGGCGGCCTACAATGAGCAGTTCTTC. Protein sequence: CASSRDRAAYNEQFF.

The gene calls are TRBV10-2 and TRBJ1-6, with D possibly matching TRBD1 (5 bases). Germline V gene lookup returns CDR1 WSHSY and CDR2 SAAADI. V gave up 6 bases and J gave up 4 bases, with 16 bases separating them. The CDR3 length is 16 residues. This chain's CDR3 is CASSSLRQGYNSPLHF. DNA for the CDR3: TGCGCCAGCAGCAGCCTAAGGCAGGGATATAATTCACCCCTCCACTTT.